The present entry profiles one T cell receptor (beta chain) with its context. This sample was taken from a study of blood T cell repertoires in COVID-19. About the study: Specimens from acute and convalescent COVID-19 originated in the United States, Italy and Spain.

This CDR3 contains 14 residues. J lost 5 bases, V lost 6 bases, and 6 bases had no gene match. Germline V gene sequence: CDR1 WSHSY, CDR2 SAAADI. In the authors' workflow: Amplification with reference gene primers provided the estimates of nucleated cell counts. Method: immunoSEQ multiplex PCR; TCRdb's copy keeps in-frame clones and lacks some. V and J calls and clone size come straight from that table; D and trimming were deduced from the DNA. This table has around 270,000 clones, approximately 86% appearing once. The chain couples TRBV10-2 to TRBJ2-7, with 11 bases lining up with TRBD2. Input material: peripheral blood. The clonotype was recovered from a woman aged 60-75 years with COVID-19, enrolled during active disease. CDR3 in DNA: TGCGCCAGCAGACTAGCGGGAGTTCAGAACGAGCAGTACTTC. Translated, it gives CASRLAGVQNEQYF.